This T cell receptor beta chain stems from a study of spatial heterogeneity in lung cancer. This clonotype has at least ten counts. Its antigen is still unknown. Study-wide findings and caveats: Expanded alpha and beta TCR counts within tumors tracked tumor mutation counts.

The time point here: sample taken at primary tumor resection. From the 5' RACE reads, TCRdb called clonotypes with MiXCR, one entry per CDR3 protein. Of approximately 21,000 distinct CDR3 sequences in the sample, around 6% were seen once. The V end was cut by 2 bases, the J end by 5 bases, with 6 bases between. The CDR3 is made up of 12 amino acids. Sample: lung tumor tissue, taken at surgery. V usage is TRBV12-3 or TRBV12-4 and J usage is TRBJ2-5; D perhaps matches TRBD1 (6 bases). The sequence was collected from a male donor with early-stage non-small cell lung cancer. This chain's CDR3 is CASSLQGETQYF. CDR3 DNA sequence: TGTGCCAGCAGTTTACAGGGGGAGACCCAGTACTTC.